This T cell receptor beta chain appears in the sequencing data of a study of OX40 agonist ivuxolimab in advanced cancers. Overall study: Three patients had partial responses: one hepatocellular carcinoma, two cutaneous melanoma. Study-wide findings and caveats: In CD8+ T cells, expanded clones were on average more numerous than in CD4+.

Assay: immunoSEQ multiplex PCR; the TCRdb copy retains only in-frame clones and omits some. In the table there are roughly 50,000 clones, about three quarters of which are singletons. In the case of this clone: Its antigen remains unidentified.

Blood samples were obtained at baseline, cycle 4 day 1, and cycle 7 day 1. Germline lookup yields CDR1 SGHNT and CDR2 YYREEE (reference sequence). Between the trimmed V and J ends, which lost 4 bases and 0 bases, there was a span of 11 bases. The CDR3 is 15 residues long. The origin of this receptor is an adult with an advanced solid tumor such as melanoma, head and neck, liver or kidney cancer. The sample consisted of CD4+ or CD8+ T cells sorted from blood, taken in a trial of the OX40 agonist ivuxolimab. V is TRBV5-4 and J is TRBJ2-4; D unresolved. The CDR3 loop reads CASSPITGAKNIQYF. The CDR3 DNA reads as TGTGCCAGCAGCCCTATTACGGGAGCCAAAAACATTCAGTACTTC.